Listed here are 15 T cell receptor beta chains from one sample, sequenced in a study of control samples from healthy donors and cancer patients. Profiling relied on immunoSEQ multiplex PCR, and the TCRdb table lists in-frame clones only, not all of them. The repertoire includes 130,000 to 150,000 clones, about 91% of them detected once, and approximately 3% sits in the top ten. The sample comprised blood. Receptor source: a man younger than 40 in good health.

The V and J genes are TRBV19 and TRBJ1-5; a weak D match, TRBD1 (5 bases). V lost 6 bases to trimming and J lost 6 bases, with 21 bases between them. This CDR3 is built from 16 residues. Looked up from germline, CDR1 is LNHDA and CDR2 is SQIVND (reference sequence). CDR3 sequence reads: CASSPRDGGSGQPQHF. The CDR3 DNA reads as TGTGCCAGTAGCCCCCGGGACGGAGGGTCGGGTCAGCCCCAGCATTTT.

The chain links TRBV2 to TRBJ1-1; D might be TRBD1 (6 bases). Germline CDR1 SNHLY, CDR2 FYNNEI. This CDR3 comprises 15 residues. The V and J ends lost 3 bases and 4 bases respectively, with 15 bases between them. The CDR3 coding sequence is TGTGCCAGCAGTGATGGGGGCCTGGGAACCACTGAAGCTTTCTTT. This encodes CASSDGGLGTTEAFF.

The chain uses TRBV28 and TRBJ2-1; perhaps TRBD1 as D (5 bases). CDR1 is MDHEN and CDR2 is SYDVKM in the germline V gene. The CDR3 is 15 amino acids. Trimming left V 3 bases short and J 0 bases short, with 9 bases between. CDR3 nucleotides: TGTGCCAGCAGTTTCAGGGATATCTCCTACAATGAGCAGTTCTTC. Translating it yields CASSFRDISYNEQFF.

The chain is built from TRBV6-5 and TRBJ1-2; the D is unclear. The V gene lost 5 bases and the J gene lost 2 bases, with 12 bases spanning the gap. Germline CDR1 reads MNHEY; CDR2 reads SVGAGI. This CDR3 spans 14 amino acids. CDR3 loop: CASSTTWNNYGYTF. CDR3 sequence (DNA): TGTGCCAGCAGTACCACATGGAACAACTATGGCTACACCTTC.

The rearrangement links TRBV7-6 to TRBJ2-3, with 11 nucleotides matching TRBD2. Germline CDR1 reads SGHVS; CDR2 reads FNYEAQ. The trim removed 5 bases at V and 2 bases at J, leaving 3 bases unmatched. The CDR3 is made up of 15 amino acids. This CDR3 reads CASSQTSGATDTQYF. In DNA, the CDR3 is TGTGCCAGCAGCCAGACTAGCGGGGCCACAGATACGCAGTATTTT.

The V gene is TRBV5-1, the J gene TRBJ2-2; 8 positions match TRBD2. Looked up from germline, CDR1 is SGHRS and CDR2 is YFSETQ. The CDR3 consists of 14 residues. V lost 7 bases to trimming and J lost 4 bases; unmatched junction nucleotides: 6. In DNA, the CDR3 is TGCGCCAGCTCCCCGGGGGGGCTCACCGGGGAGCTGTTTTTT. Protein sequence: CASSPGGLTGELFF.

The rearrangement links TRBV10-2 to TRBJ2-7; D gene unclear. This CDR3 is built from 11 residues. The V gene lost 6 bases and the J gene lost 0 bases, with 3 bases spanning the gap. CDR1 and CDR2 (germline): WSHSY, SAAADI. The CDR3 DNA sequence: TGCGCCAGCAGAGACTCCTACGAGCAGTACTTC. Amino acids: CASRDSYEQYF.

The CDR3 loop is CASSHGTSGEHVEQFF. The CDR3 bases are TGTGCCAGCAGCCATGGGACTAGCGGGGAACACGTTGAGCAGTTCTTC. This chain connects TRBV3-1 (or the pseudogene TRBV3-2) to TRBJ2-1, with 13 bases that match TRBD2. Germline values: CDR1 LGHDT, CDR2 YNNKEL (reference sequence). Trimming at V came to 3 bases and at J to 9 bases, leaving 8 bases not matched to a gene. The CDR3 covers 16 residues.

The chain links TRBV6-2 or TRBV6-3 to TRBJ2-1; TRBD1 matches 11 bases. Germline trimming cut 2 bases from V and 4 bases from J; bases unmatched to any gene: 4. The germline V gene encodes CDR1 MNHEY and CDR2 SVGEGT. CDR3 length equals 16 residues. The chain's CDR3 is CASSYTGQGGYNEQFF. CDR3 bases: TGTGCCAGCAGTTACACGGGACAGGGGGGATACAATGAGCAGTTCTTC.

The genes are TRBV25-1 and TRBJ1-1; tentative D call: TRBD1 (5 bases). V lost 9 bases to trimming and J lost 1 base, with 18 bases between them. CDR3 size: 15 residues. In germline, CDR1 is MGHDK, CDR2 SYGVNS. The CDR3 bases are TGTGCCAGGGTAAGTGGAGGTGGGGCGAACACTGAAGCTTTCTTT. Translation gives CARVSGGGANTEAFF.

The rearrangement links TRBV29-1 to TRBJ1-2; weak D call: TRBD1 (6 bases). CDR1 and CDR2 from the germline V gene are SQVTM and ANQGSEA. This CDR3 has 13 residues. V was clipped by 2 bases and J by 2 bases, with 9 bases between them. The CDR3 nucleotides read TGCAGCGTTGAACCAGGGGCCAACTATGGCTACACCTTC. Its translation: CSVEPGANYGYTF.

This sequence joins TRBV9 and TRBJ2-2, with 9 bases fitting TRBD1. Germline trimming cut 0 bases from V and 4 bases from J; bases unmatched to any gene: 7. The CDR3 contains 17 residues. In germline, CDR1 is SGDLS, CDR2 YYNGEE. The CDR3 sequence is CASSVDPTGGITGELFF. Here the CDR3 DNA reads TGTGCCAGCAGCGTAGACCCGACAGGGGGGATCACCGGGGAGCTGTTTTTT.

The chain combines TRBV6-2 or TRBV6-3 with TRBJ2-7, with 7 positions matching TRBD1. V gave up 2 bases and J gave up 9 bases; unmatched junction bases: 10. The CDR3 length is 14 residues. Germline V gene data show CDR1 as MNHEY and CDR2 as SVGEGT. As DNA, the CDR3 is TGTGCCAGCAGTTACGGCCTGACAGGGAAAACGCAGTACTTC. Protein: CASSYGLTGKTQYF.

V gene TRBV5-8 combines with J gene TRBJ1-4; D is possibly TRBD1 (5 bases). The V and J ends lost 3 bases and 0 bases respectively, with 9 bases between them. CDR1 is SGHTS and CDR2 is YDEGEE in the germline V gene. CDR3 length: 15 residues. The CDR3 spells CASSYRGATNEKLFF. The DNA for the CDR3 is TGTGCCAGCAGCTACCGAGGGGCAACTAATGAAAAACTGTTTTTT.

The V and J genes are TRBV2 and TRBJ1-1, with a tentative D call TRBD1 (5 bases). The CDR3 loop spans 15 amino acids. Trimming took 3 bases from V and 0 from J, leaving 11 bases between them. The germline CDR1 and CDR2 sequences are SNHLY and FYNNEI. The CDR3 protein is CASSDPGGLNTEAFF. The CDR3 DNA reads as TGTGCCAGCAGTGACCCGGGGGGACTGAACACTGAAGCTTTCTTT.